These T cell receptor beta chains were read from a single sample in a study of Ad26.COV2.S vaccination and SARS-CoV-2 variants. The repertoire was sequenced with immunoSEQ multiplex PCR; TCRdb's copy has only in-frame clones and lacks some. Of around 270,000 clones listed, about 83% were seen once; the top ten hold 2.5% to 3.5%. Sequencing was performed on peripheral blood, taken in a trial of Ad26.COV2.S vaccine versus placebo. The receptors were gathered from a person between 18 and 65 years old who received the Ad26.COV2.S COVID-19 vaccine or a placebo. CDR3s include the opening cysteine and the closing phenylalanine or tryptophan. Fields, in order: D gene, clone size, V gene, J gene, CDR3 DNA, CDR3 protein. A D gene is named only where the DNA matches it firmly. Expanded clones are given a class, and other clones once, few, many or no size at all.

d_call: NA; clone_size: NA; v_call: TRBV6-5; j_call: TRBJ2-7; cdr3_nt: TGTGCCAGCAAGGGCACGTCAGGCCTCGGGCAGTACTTC; cdr3_aa: CASKGTSGLGQYF
d_call: NA; clone_size: NA; v_call: TRBV29-1; j_call: TRBJ2-3; cdr3_nt: TGCAGCCCCCGGGACCGCTCAGATACGCAGTATTTT; cdr3_aa: CSPRDRSDTQYF
d_call: NA; clone_size: NA; v_call: TRBV6-1; j_call: TRBJ1-5; cdr3_nt: TGTGCCAGCAGTGGCCCAGACAGGCTTAGCAATCAGCCCCAGCATTTT; cdr3_aa: CASSGPDRLSNQPQHF
d_call: NA; clone_size: NA; v_call: TRBV5-5; j_call: TRBJ1-5; cdr3_nt: TGTGCCAGCAGCTCAACCCCGAGCTACAATAATCAGCCCCAGCATTTT; cdr3_aa: CASSSTPSYNNQPQHF
d_call: TRBD1; clone_size: NA; v_call: TRBV5-4; j_call: TRBJ2-6; cdr3_nt: TGTGCCAGCAGCTCACCGGGACAGATGGTCTCTGGGGCCAACGTCCTGACTTTC; cdr3_aa: CASSSPGQMVSGANVLTF
d_call: NA; clone_size: once; v_call: TRBV7-2; j_call: TRBJ1-1; cdr3_nt: TGTGCCAGCACAGGACAGTTGAACACTGAAGCTTTCTTT; cdr3_aa: CASTGQLNTEAFF
d_call: NA; clone_size: NA; v_call: TRBV3-1/TRBV3-2; j_call: TRBJ1-4; cdr3_nt: TGTGCCAGCAGTAGGGGGGATGAAAAACTGTTTTTT; cdr3_aa: CASSRGDEKLFF
d_call: NA; clone_size: once; v_call: TRBV3-1/TRBV3-2; j_call: TRBJ1-2; cdr3_nt: TGTGCCAGCAGCCAAGACTCCTGGGGGGCAGATGGCTACACCTTC; cdr3_aa: CASSQDSWGADGYTF
d_call: TRBD2; clone_size: NA; v_call: TRBV4-1; j_call: TRBJ2-3; cdr3_nt: TGCGCCAGCAGCCAGACGCGGGGGGCCGGGGATACGCAGTATTTT; cdr3_aa: CASSQTRGAGDTQYF
d_call: TRBD1; clone_size: NA; v_call: TRBV19; j_call: TRBJ1-4; cdr3_nt: TGTGCCAGTACCCCCCAGGGGGCTTCCAGGCGGGAAAAACTGTTTTTT; cdr3_aa: CASTPQGASRREKLFF
d_call: NA; clone_size: NA; v_call: TRBV30; j_call: TRBJ2-1; cdr3_nt: TGTGCCTGGAGCCGTGAGACAGAGCAGTTCTTC; cdr3_aa: CAWSRETEQFF
d_call: TRBD2; clone_size: NA; v_call: TRBV19; j_call: TRBJ2-1; cdr3_nt: TGTGCCAGTAGTTTGGGCCAAACTAAAAGACTAGCGGGGGGCCGTTACGCCTACAATGAGCAGTTCTTC; cdr3_aa: CASSLGQTKRLAGGRYAYNEQFF
d_call: TRBD2; clone_size: NA; v_call: TRBV7-2; j_call: TRBJ2-1; cdr3_nt: TGTGCCAGCAGCTTAGCCCTAGTCGTAGCGGGAGGGGGCGGCTCCTACAATGAGCAGTTCTTC; cdr3_aa: CASSLALVVAGGGGSYNEQFF
d_call: TRBD1; clone_size: NA; v_call: TRBV6-2/TRBV6-3; j_call: TRBJ2-5; cdr3_nt: TGTGCCAGCAGCCCCGGGACAGGGGGCGCGAAGACCCAGTACTTC; cdr3_aa: CASSPGTGGAKTQYF
d_call: NA; clone_size: few; v_call: TRBV30; j_call: TRBJ1-6; cdr3_nt: TGTGCCTGGAGTAATAACCCCTATAATTCACCCCTCCACTTT; cdr3_aa: CAWSNNPYNSPLHF